This entry lists 17 T cell receptor beta chains sequenced from one sample in a study of CD8+ T cells in alopecia areata. After isolation, RNA underwent reverse transcription to generate cDNA as the sequencing template. Libraries were prepared by immunoSEQ multiplex PCR; TCRdb keeps only in-frame clonotypes and omits some of them. The data hold around 19,000 clones, with 60% to 70% observed a single time. Sorting of the five patients' CD4+ cells gave CD25+CD127- cells as the output. Sequenced sample: CD4+ Tregs sorted from blood. These TCRs come from a human donor with alopecia areata.

This clone was detected once. This chain joins TRBV4-3 and TRBJ2-7; D unclear. Trimming took 2 bases from V and 0 from J, leaving 11 bases between them. This CDR3 spans 15 amino acids. Germline-derived CDR1 and CDR2 are LGHNA and YSLEER. In DNA, the CDR3 is TGCGCCAGCAGCCAAACGGCTGGAAGCTCCTACGAGCAGTACTTC. This codes for CASSQTAGSSYEQYF.

This chain uses TRBV30 with TRBJ2-7; 8 bases map to TRBD1. Losses at the gene ends were 2 bases for V and 11 bases for J; bases not matched to a gene: 11. This CDR3 comprises 13 residues. In germline, CDR1 is GTSNPN, CDR2 SVGIG (reference sequence). The CDR3 loop reads CAWSSTDRGWEYF. The CDR3 region has the DNA TGTGCCTGGAGTTCCACTGACAGGGGCTGGGAGTACTTC.

CDR3 amino acids: CASSFSGGTSPLHF. The CDR3 coding sequence is TGTGCCAGCAGCTTCTCAGGGGGCACGTCACCCCTCCACTTT. This sequence joins TRBV7-9 and TRBJ1-6; 8 bases fit TRBD1. V trimming: 3 bases; J trimming: 10 bases; junction bases outside the gene matches: 5. CDR1 and CDR2 from the germline V gene are SEHNR and FQNEAQ (reference sequence). The CDR3 is 14 residues long. Full variable domain (outside the CDR3, taken from reference TRBV7-9 and TRBJ1-6): DTGVSQNPRHKITKRGQNVTFRCDPISEHNRLYWYRQTLGQGPEFLTYFQNEAQLEKSRLLSDRFSAERPKGSFSTLEIQRTEQGDSAMYLCASSFSGGTSPLHFGNGTRLTVT.

This clone was detected a few times. The chain employs TRBV4-3 and TRBJ2-3, with 8 bases fitting TRBD2. Germline lookup yields CDR1 LGHNA and CDR2 YSLEER. V dropped 0 bases and J dropped 5; count of bases not matched to a gene: 7. The CDR3 is made up of 16 amino acids. CDR3 bases: TGCGCCAGCAGCCAAGACACGGGACTAGGGGGAGATACGCAGTATTTT. It is translated as CASSQDTGLGGDTQYF.

The chain combines TRBV21-1 with TRBJ2-3; the table names TRBD2, a call not compared with the DNA. TRBV21-1 is listed as a pseudogene. This CDR3 has 17 residues. CDR3 sequence: CASSKAWRSGRTDTQYF. DNA for the CDR3: TGTGCCAGCAGCAAAGCCTGGAGAAGCGGTCGCACAGATACGCAGTATTTT.

The chain joins TRBV5-1 to TRBJ1-4; D possibly corresponds to TRBD1 (5 bases). V lost 0 bases to trimming and J lost 8 bases, with 14 bases between them. The germline V gene encodes CDR1 SGHRS and CDR2 YFSETQ. There are 15 residues in the CDR3. CDR3 in amino acids: CASSLAGQRGEKLFF. The CDR3 DNA reads as TGCGCCAGCAGCTTGGCGGGGCAGAGGGGAGAAAAACTGTTTTTT.

Sample share makes this clone medium-sized. J is TRBJ1-2 and V is TRBV7-2, with D possibly TRBD1 on 5 matching bases. V lost 1 base and J lost 4, with 13 bases in between. Germline CDR1 SGHTA, CDR2 FQGNSA. The CDR3 loop spans 15 amino acids. For the CDR3, the DNA is TGTGCCAGCAGCTTAGGGTGGCAGGGAAGCTATGGCTACACCTTC. This gives the protein CASSLGWQGSYGYTF. The whole variable domain, remainder taken from reference TRBV7-2 and TRBJ1-2, is GAGVSQSPSNKVTEKGKDVELRCDPISGHTALYWYRQSLGQGLEFLIYFQGNSAPDKSGLPSDRFSAERTGGSVSTLTIQRTQQEDSAVYLCASSLGWQGSYGYTFGSGTRLTVV.

This chain uses TRBV5-1 with TRBJ2-5, with 8 bases fitting TRBD2. Trimming cost V 0 bases and J 0 bases; bases outside gene matches: 7. CDR1 is SGHRS and CDR2 is YFSETQ in the germline V gene. The CDR3 is made up of 17 amino acids. DNA for the CDR3: TGCGCCAGCAGCTTGGGGGCTAGCGGGCCGTACCAAGAGACCCAGTACTTC. Protein product: CASSLGASGPYQETQYF.

The CDR3 spells CASIFRRGAIPNTIYF. CDR3 DNA: TGTGCCAGCATATTCCGACGGGGGGCGATTCCGAACACCATATATTTT. The chain links TRBV2 to TRBJ1-3; the D gene is possibly TRBD1 (6 bases). The CDR3 covers 16 residues. V lost 7 bases, J lost 7 bases, and 23 bases lay in between. From germline, CDR1 is SNHLY and CDR2 FYNNEI.

This clone was observed once. The J gene is TRBJ2-1, the V gene TRBV6-5; 9 bases match TRBD1. V gave up 6 bases and J gave up 7 bases; unmatched junction bases: 7. Germline loops: CDR1 MNHEY, CDR2 SVGAGI. The CDR3 sequence is 14 residues long. CDR3 in amino acids: CASSPRTGENEQFF. For the CDR3, the DNA is TGTGCCAGCAGCCCCCGGACAGGGGAAAATGAGCAGTTCTTC.

This chain links TRBV7-8 with TRBJ2-3; D gene unclear. V was pared by 5 bases and J by 2 bases, with 20 bases between. CDR1 SGHVS and CDR2 FQNEAQ come from the germline V gene. The length of the CDR3 is 17 residues. The CDR3: CASSAIVIWNDTDTQYF. In nucleotides, the CDR3 is TGTGCCAGCAGCGCCATAGTGATATGGAATGACACAGATACGCAGTATTTT.

This chain links TRBV29-1 with TRBJ1-1; D gene uncertain. The germline V gene encodes CDR1 SQVTM and CDR2 ANQGSEA. V was shortened by 3 bases and J by 0 bases, with 8 bases between the two germline ends. The CDR3 sequence is 13 residues long. CDR3 residues: CSVERKVNTEAFF. The DNA for the CDR3 is TGCAGCGTTGAGCGGAAAGTGAACACTGAAGCTTTCTTT.

J is TRBJ1-3 and V is TRBV11-3; D gene ambiguous. Trimming shortened V by 3 bases and J by 2 bases, and 14 bases separated the two germline ends. The CDR3 length is 16 residues. The germline V gene encodes CDR1 SGHNT and CDR2 YENEEA. CDR3 in amino acids: CASSLMAGGPGNTIYF. In DNA, the CDR3 is TGTGCCAGCAGCTTGATGGCAGGTGGGCCTGGAAACACCATATATTTT.

The CDR3 protein is CASSSPPRDASTYEQYF. CDR3 bases: TGTGCCAGCAGCTCCCCTCCCAGGGACGCATCCACCTACGAGCAGTACTTC. V and J are TRBV7-8 and TRBJ2-7; D tentatively reads TRBD1 or TRBD2 (5 bases each). The V and J ends lost 4 bases and 2 bases respectively, with 21 bases between them. Germline V gene lookup returns CDR1 SGHVS and CDR2 FQNEAQ. The length of the CDR3 is 17 residues.

The chain combines TRBV14 with TRBJ2-5, with a tentative D call TRBD1 (6 bases). The assigned J gene may be wrong: the sequence end matches TRBJ2-7 better. Looked up from germline, CDR1 is SGHDN and CDR2 is FVKESK. There are 17 residues in the CDR3. The CDR3 DNA reads as TGTGCCAGCAGCCAGTATATCCGGACAGTGACCACCTACGAGCAGTACTTC. This codes for CASSQYIRTVTTYEQYF.

In nucleotides, the CDR3 is TGTGCCAGCAGTGACGGTATACGTTCCTACGAGCAGTACTTC. Translated: CASSDGIRSYEQYF. The chain uses TRBV2 and TRBJ2-7, with D hard to call. CDR1 and CDR2 from the germline V gene are SNHLY and FYNNEI. The CDR3 has 14 residues. Trimming took off 3 bases at V and 1 base at J, with 10 bases between the two ends.

V usage is TRBV5-1 and J usage is TRBJ2-7; a weak D match, TRBD1 (5 bases). Germline CDR1 reads SGHRS; CDR2 reads YFSETQ. V lost 0 bases and J lost 3, with 13 bases in between. CDR3 length: 15 amino acids. As DNA, the CDR3 is TGCGCCAGCAGCTTGGATGGGCAGGGCGGCTACGAGCAGTACTTC. Its protein is CASSLDGQGGYEQYF.